These 10 T cell receptor beta chains originate from one sample sequenced in a study of T-cell reconstitution after alpha-beta-depleted transplantation in children. Construction of the TCRbeta library involved unique molecular identifiers. MiXCR was run by TCRdb on the PCR reads, yielding one entry per CDR3 protein. The data contain about 610,000 distinct CDR3 sequences, roughly 10% of them seen just once; the ten biggest clones take up approximately 4.1%. The sequenced sample was PBMCs from the stem cell graft donor, obtained from the stem cell graft. The receptor set was obtained from a human donor who donated a stem cell graft to a child with acute myeloid leukemia.

This clonotype was found many times. This chain links TRBV7-2 with TRBJ2-7; TRBD2 might be the D (6 bases). The V and J ends lost 1 base and 5 bases respectively, with 18 bases between them. The CDR3 runs 16 residues. Germline CDR1 is SGHTA and CDR2 is FQGNSA. The CDR3 DNA follows: TGTGCCAGCAGCTTAGTCTTGGGCGGACTATTTAACGAGCAGTACTTC. Residues: CASSLVLGGLFNEQYF.

The genes are TRBV5-6 and TRBJ2-1; 12 nucleotides match TRBD2. The CDR3 has 17 residues. Germline loops: CDR1 SGHDT, CDR2 YYEEEE. The junction had 14 bases not matched to a gene; V was cut back by 7 bases and J by 6 bases. The CDR3 is CASARLAGGWNPNEQFF. The CDR3, as DNA: TGTGCCAGCGCCCGGCTAGCGGGAGGGTGGAATCCCAATGAGCAGTTCTTC.

The V call is TRBV29-1, the J call TRBJ2-1, with D tentatively TRBD2 (5 bases). The germline V gene has CDR1 SQVTM and CDR2 ANQGSEA. V gave up 2 bases and J gave up 8 bases, with 13 bases separating them. The CDR3 is 13 residues long. CDR3 in amino acids: CSVEPRGRHEQFF. DNA for the CDR3: TGCAGCGTTGAACCCAGAGGGCGCCATGAGCAGTTCTTC.

This clonotype has more than one count but fewer than ten. The chain joins TRBV12-3 or TRBV12-4 to TRBJ1-4, with TRBD1 identical over 7 bases. The CDR3 has 16 amino acids. V shed 6 bases and J 0 bases; nucleotides not matched to a gene: 7. The CDR3 bases are TGTGCCAGCAGGCTTGACAGGGCTGCAACTAATGAAAAACTGTTTTTT. This codes for CASRLDRAATNEKLFF.

The chain is built from TRBV20-1 and TRBJ2-1, with D perhaps matching TRBD1 or TRBD2 (5 bases each). The length of the CDR3 is 12 residues. CDR1 is DFQATT and CDR2 is SNEGSKA in the germline V gene (reference sequence). V was shortened by 1 base and J by 13 bases, with 14 bases between the two germline ends. CDR3 amino acids: CSARGSGTAQFF. CDR3 bases: TGCAGTGCTAGAGGGTCCGGGACGGCCCAGTTCTTC.

This clonotype has a count of ten or more. The V call is TRBV5-1, the J call TRBJ1-4; 8 positions agree with TRBD1. The length of the CDR3 is 15 residues. CDR1 is SGHRS and CDR2 is YFSETQ in the germline V gene. Trimming took 0 bases from V and 5 from J; bases not matched to a gene: 3. CDR3 coding DNA: TGCGCCAGCAGCTTGGAACCAGGGGGCAATGAAAAACTGTTTTTT. This codes for CASSLEPGGNEKLFF.

Many counts were recorded for this clonotype. This chain joins TRBV20-1 and TRBJ2-7, with 13 nucleotides matching TRBD2. The CDR3 is 20 amino acids. Per germline, CDR1 DFQATT and CDR2 SNEGSKA (reference sequence). V shed 0 bases, J shed 7 bases, and the junction held 21 bases outside the gene matches. Here the CDR3 reads CSARDRGRTSGRALWGEQYF. The CDR3 DNA sequence: TGCAGTGCTAGAGATAGGGGGCGTACTAGCGGGAGGGCCCTTTGGGGTGAGCAGTACTTC.

The J gene is TRBJ2-7, the V gene TRBV2; D not resolved. V lost 0 bases, J lost 4 bases, and 13 bases lay in between. The germline V gene has CDR1 SNHLY and CDR2 FYNNEI. The CDR3 sequence is 15 residues long. The CDR3 DNA reads TGTGCCAGCAGTGAAGCGGGATCTATGCTATACGAGCAGTACTTC. Translating it yields CASSEAGSMLYEQYF.

The chain joins TRBV27 to TRBJ2-6; TRBD1 is a possible D gene (6 bases). Germline-derived CDR1 and CDR2 are MNHEY and SMNVEV (reference sequence). The CDR3 covers 17 residues. V shed 6 bases and J shed 0 bases, with 15 bases lying between them. This chain's CDR3 is CASSRTVAHSGANVLTF. The CDR3 DNA sequence: TGTGCCAGCAGCCGGACAGTTGCTCACTCTGGGGCCAACGTCCTGACTTTC.

This sequence joins TRBV20-1 and TRBJ2-5; D possibly corresponds to TRBD1 (5 bases). Per germline, CDR1 DFQATT and CDR2 SNEGSKA (reference sequence). Trimming left V 7 bases short and J 0 bases short, with 9 bases between. The CDR3 totals 12 residues. CDR3 in DNA: TGCAGTGTTCAGGGTAACCAAGAGACCCAGTACTTC. This gives the protein CSVQGNQETQYF.